The text below deals with one TCR beta chain. The entry originates in a study of shared clonotypes between healthy human individuals. The germline CDR1 and CDR2 sequences are LNHDA and SQIVND (reference sequence). CDR3 size: 14 residues. Trimming took off 5 bases at V and 0 bases at J, with 8 bases between the two ends. The authors' processing: Filtering differed because ImmunoSEQ produced junction-only sequences that carried no quality scores. Sequencing was performed with immunoSEQ multiplex PCR; in TCRdb, only in-frame clones are kept and a portion is missing. V and J calls plus clone size are reproduced from that table; the DNA served to infer D and trimming. Here the sample spans hundreds of thousands of clones, 75% to 80% being singletons.

Sequenced sample: PBMCs. The receptor comes from a middle-aged woman in good health. Some clones in this sample may be carry-over from other donors' samples. This rearrangement joins TRBV19 to TRBJ1-5; D uncertain. The chain's CDR3 is CASSRDNSNQPQHF. Written as DNA, the CDR3 is TGTGCCAGTAGTCGCGACAATAGCAATCAGCCCCAGCATTTT.